This T cell receptor (beta chain) was observed in a study of blood T cell repertoires in COVID-19. Whole-study context: The samples span acute and convalescent COVID-19 from the United States, Italy and Spain. T cells, B-cell-depleted T cells, or PBMCs supplied cDNA or gDNA.

CDR3 length: 16 residues. Trimming took 2 bases from V and 1 from J, leaving 14 bases between them. Per germline, CDR1 SGHAT and CDR2 FQNNGV. There are a few counts of this clone. Authors' analysis steps: Amplified reference gene primers provided the basis for estimating nucleated cell counts. Measured with immunoSEQ multiplex PCR; TCRdb has only the in-frame clones, and not every one. V and J calls and clone size follow that table, whereas D and trimming were derived from the DNA. The sample consists of about 160,000 clones, 70% to 85% of them appearing once. The sequence was collected from a woman of 80 years or more with acute or convalescent COVID-19. The sample was peripheral blood. The chain combines TRBV11-2 with TRBJ2-5; perhaps TRBD1 as D (8 bases). The CDR3 bases are TGTGCCAGCAGCTTACACAGGGGGGGCCTCCAAGAGACCCAGTACTTC. It specifies CASSLHRGGLQETQYF.